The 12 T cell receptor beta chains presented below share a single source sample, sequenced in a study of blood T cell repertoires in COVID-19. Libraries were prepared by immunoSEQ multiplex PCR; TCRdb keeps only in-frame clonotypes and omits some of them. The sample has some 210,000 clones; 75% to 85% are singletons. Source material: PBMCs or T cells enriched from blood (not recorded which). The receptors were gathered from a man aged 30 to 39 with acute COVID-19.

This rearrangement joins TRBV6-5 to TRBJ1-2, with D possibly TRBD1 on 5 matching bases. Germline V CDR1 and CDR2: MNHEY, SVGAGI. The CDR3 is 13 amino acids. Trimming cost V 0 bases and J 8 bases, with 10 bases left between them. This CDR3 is CASSYSSKGGYTF. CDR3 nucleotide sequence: TGTGCCAGCAGTTACTCGAGTAAGGGGGGCTACACCTTC.

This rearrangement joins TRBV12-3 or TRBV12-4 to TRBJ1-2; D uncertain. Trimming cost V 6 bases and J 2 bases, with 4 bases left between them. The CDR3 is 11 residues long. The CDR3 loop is CASSRNYGYTF. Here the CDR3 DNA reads TGTGCCAGCAGCCGGAACTATGGCTACACCTTC.

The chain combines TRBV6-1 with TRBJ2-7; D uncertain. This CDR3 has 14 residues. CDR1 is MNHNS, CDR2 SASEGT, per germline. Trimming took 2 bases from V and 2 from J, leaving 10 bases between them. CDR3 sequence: CASSENTQTYEQYF. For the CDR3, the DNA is TGTGCCAGCAGTGAAAATACACAGACCTACGAGCAGTACTTC.

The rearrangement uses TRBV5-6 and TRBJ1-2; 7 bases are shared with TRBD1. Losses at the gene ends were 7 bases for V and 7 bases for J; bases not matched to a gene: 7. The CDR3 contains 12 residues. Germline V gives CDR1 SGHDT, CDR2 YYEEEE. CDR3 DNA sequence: TGTGCCAGCCTGGGACAGCAGGGTGGCTACACCTTC. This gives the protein CASLGQQGGYTF.

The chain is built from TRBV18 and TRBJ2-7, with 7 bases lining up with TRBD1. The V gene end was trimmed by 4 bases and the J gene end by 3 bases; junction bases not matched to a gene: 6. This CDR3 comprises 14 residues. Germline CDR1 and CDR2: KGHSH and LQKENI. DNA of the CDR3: TGTGCCAGCTCACGCCCGGGACAGTTCTACGAGCAGTACTTC. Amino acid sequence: CASSRPGQFYEQYF.

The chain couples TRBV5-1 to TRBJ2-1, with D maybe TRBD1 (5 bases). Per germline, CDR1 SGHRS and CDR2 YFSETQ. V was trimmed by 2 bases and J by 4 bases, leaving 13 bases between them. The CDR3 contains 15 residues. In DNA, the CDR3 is TGCGCCAGCAGCTTATCCCAGGGTTATTACAATGAGCAGTTCTTC. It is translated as CASSLSQGYYNEQFF.

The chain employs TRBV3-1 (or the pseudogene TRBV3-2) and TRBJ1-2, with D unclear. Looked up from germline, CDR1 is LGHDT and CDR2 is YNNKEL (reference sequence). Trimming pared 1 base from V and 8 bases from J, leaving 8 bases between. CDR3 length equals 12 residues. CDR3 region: CASSQGRAGYTF. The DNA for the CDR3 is TGTGCCAGCAGCCAAGGGCGAGCGGGCTACACCTTC.

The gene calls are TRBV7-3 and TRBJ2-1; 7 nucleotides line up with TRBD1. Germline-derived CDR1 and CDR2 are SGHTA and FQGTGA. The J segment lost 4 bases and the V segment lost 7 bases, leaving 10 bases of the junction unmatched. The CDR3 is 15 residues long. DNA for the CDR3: TGTGCCAGCACCCCTGGCGCAGGGGGTTACAATGAGCAGTTCTTC. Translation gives CASTPGAGGYNEQFF.

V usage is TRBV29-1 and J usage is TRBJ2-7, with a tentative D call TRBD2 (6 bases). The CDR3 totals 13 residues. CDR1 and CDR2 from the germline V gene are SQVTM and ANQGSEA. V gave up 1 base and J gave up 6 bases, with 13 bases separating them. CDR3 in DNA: TGCAGCGTTGAAGGGACTACCTCCATCGAGCAGTACTTC. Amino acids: CSVEGTTSIEQYF.

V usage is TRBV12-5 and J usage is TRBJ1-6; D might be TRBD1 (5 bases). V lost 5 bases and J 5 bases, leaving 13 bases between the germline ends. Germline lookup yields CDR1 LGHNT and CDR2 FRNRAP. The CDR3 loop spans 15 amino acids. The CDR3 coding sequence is TGTGCTAGTGGTCGCGGAGACAGCGATAATTCACCCCTCCACTTT. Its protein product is CASGRGDSDNSPLHF. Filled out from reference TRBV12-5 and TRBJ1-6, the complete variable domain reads DARVTQTPRHKVTEMGQEVTMRCQPILGHNTVFWYRQTMMQGLELLAYFRNRAPLDDSGMPKDRFSAEMPDATLATLKIQPSEPRDSAVYFCASGRGDSDNSPLHFGNGTRLTVT.

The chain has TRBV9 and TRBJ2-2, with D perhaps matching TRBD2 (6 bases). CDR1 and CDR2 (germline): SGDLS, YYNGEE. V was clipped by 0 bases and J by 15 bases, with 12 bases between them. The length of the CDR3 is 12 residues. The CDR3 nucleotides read TGTGCCAGCAGCGTAGCTGAGGGGAGGTTGTTTTTT. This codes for CASSVAEGRLFF.

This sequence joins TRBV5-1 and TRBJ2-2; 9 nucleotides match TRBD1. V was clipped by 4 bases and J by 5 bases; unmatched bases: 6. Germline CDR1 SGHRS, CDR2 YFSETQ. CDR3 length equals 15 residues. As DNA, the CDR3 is TGCGCCAGCAGCGACCGGGACAGGGATACCGGGGAGCTGTTTTTT. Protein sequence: CASSDRDRDTGELFF.